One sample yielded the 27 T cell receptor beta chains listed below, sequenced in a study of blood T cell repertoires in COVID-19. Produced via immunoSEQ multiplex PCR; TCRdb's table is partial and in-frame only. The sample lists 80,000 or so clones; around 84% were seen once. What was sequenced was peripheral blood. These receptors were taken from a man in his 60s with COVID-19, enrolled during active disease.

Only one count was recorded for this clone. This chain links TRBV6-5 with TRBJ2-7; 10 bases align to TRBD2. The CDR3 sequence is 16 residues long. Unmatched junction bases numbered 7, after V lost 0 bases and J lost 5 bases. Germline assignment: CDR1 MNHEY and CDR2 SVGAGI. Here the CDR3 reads CASSYSTLAGAHEQYF. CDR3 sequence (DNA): TGTGCCAGCAGTTACTCGACGCTAGCGGGAGCCCACGAGCAGTACTTC.

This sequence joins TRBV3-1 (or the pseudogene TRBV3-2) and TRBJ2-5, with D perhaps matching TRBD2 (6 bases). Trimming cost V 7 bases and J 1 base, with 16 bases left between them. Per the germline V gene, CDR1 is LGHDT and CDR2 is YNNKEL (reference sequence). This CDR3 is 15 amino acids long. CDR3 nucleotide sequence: TGTGCCAGCACCTCTGGGGCGGGACTCCAAGAGACCCAGTACTTC. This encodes CASTSGAGLQETQYF.

CDR3 residues: CASSSWRGACMNTEAFF. For the CDR3, the DNA is TGTGCCAGCAGCTCATGGCGGGGGGCTTGCATGAACACTGAAGCTTTCTTT. The rearrangement uses TRBV7-3 and TRBJ1-1; possibly TRBD1 for D (6 bases). Germline values: CDR1 SGHTA, CDR2 FQGTGA. This CDR3 contains 17 residues. V gave up 4 bases and J gave up 0 bases, with 18 bases separating them.

The CDR3 here is CASSVGGTSDNEQFF. The CDR3 nucleotides are TGTGCCAGCAGCGTAGGAGGGACTAGCGACAATGAGCAGTTCTTC. The chain couples TRBV9 to TRBJ2-1, with 10 bases aligning to TRBD2. The CDR3 sequence is 15 residues long. V shed 0 bases and J 5 bases; nucleotides not matched to a gene: 2. The germline V gene has CDR1 SGDLS and CDR2 YYNGEE.

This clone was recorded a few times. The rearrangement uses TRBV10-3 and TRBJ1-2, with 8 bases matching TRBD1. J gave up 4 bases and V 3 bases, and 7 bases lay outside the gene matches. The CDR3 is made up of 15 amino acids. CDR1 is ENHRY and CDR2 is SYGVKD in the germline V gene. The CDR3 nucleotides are TGTGCCATCAGTGACGGCAGGGGGCGAACCTATGGCTACACCTTC. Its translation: CAISDGRGRTYGYTF.

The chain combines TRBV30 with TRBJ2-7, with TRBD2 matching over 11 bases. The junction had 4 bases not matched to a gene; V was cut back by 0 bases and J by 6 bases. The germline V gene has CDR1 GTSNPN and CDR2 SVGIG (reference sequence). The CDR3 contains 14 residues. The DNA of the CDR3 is TGTGCCTGGAGTGTTCATAGCGGGAGGGTCGAGCAGTACTTC. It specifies CAWSVHSGRVEQYF.

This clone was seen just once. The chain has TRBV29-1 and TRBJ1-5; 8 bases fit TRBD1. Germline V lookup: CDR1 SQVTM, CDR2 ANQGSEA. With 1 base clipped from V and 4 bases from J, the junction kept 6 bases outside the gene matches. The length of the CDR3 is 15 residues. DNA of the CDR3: TGCAGCGTTGAAGTCGGACAGGGCTTTAATCAGCCCCAGCATTTT. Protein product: CSVEVGQGFNQPQHF.

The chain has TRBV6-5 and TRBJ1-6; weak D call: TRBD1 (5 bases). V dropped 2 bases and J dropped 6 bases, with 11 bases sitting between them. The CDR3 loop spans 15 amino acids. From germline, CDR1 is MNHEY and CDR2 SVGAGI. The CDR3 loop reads CASSYETGGNSPLHF. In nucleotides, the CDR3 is TGTGCCAGCAGTTACGAAACAGGCGGTAATTCACCCCTCCACTTT.

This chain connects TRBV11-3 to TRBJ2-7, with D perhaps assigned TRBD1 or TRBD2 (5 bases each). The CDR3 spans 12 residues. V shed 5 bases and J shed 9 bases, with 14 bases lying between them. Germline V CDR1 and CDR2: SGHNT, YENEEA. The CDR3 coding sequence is TGTGCCAGCAGCCTAGCCCAGGGATTGCAGTACTTC. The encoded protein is CASSLAQGLQYF.

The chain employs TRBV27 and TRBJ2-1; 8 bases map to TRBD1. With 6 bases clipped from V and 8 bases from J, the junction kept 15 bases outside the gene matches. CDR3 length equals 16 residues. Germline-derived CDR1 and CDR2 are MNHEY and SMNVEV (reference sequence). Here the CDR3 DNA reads TGTGCCAGCAGCTTCGACTCCGGGACAGGCGGGGATGAGCAGTTCTTC. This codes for CASSFDSGTGGDEQFF.

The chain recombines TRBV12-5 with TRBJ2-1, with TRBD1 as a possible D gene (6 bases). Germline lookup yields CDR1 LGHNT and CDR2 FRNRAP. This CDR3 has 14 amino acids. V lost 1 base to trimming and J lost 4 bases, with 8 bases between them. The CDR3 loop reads CASGLGQDYNEQFF. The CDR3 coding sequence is TGTGCTAGTGGTTTGGGACAGGATTACAATGAGCAGTTCTTC.

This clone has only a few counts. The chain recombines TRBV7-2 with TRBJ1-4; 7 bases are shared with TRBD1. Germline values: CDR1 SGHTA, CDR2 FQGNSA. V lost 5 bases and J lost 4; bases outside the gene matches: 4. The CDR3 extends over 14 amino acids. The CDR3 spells CASSLQGNNEKLFF. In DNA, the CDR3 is TGTGCCAGCAGCCTACAGGGGAATAATGAAAAACTGTTTTTT.

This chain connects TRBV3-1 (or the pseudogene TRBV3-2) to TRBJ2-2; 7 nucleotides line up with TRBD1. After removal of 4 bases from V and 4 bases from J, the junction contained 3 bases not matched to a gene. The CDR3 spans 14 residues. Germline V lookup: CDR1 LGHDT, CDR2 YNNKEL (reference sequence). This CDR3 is CASSPTGTTGELFF. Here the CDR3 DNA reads TGTGCCAGCAGCCCGACAGGGACCACCGGGGAGCTGTTTTTT.

CDR3 nucleotides: TGTGCCAGCTCACCACAACTAGCGGGAGCAAACACCGGGGAGCTGTTTTTT. This encodes CASSPQLAGANTGELFF. The rearrangement joins TRBV18 to TRBJ2-2; 11 bases agree with TRBD2. The germline V gene encodes CDR1 KGHSH and CDR2 LQKENI. V lost 1 base, J lost 2 bases, and 3 bases stayed unmatched. This CDR3 comprises 17 residues.

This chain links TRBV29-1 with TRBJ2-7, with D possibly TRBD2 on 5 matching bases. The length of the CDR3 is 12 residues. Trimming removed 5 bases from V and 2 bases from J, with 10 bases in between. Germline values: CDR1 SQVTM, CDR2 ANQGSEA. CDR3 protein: CSVIEGTYEQYF. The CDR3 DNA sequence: TGCAGCGTTATAGAGGGCACCTACGAGCAGTACTTC.

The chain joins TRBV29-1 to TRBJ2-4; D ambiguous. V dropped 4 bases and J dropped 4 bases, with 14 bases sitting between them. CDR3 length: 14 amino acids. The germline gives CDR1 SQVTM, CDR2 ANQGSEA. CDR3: CSVGPKTQKNIQYF. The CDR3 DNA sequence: TGCAGCGTTGGCCCTAAAACCCAAAAAAACATTCAGTACTTC.

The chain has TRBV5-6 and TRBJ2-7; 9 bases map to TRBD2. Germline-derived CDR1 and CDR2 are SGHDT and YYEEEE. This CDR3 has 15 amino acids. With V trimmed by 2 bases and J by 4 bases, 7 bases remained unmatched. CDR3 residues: CASSLYAGGRYEQYF. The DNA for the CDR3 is TGTGCCAGCAGCTTATATGCGGGGGGGCGATACGAGCAGTACTTC.

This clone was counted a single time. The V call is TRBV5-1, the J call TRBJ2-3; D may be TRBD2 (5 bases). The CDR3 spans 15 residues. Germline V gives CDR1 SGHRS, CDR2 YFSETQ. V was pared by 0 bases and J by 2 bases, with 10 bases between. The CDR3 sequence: CASSLALENTDTQYF. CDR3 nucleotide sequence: TGCGCCAGCAGCTTGGCACTAGAAAACACAGATACGCAGTATTTT.

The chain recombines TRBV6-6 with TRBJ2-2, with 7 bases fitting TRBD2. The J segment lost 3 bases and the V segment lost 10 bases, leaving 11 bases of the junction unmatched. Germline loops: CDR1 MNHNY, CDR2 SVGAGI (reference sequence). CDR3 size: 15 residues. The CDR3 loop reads CATLGRLADTGELFF. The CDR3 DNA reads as TGTGCCACCCTCGGACGGCTAGCGGACACCGGGGAGCTGTTTTTT.

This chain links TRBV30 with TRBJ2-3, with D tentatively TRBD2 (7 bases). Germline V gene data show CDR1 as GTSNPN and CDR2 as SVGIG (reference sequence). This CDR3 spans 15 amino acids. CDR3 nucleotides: TGTGCTAGGGGGGGGGCCCAGGATCCCTGGGATACGCAGTATTTT. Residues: CARGGAQDPWDTQYF.

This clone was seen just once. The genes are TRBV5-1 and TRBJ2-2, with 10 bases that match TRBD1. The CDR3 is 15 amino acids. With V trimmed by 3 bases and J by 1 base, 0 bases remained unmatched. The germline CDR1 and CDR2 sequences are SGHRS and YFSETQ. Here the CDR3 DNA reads TGCGCCAGCAGCTGGACAGGGGGGAACACCGGGGAGCTGTTTTTT. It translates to CASSWTGGNTGELFF.

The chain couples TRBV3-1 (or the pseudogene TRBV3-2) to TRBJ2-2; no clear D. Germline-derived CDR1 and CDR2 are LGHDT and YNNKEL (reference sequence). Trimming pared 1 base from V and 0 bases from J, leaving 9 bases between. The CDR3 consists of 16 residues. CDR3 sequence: CASSQGAAPNTGELFF. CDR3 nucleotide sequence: TGTGCCAGCAGCCAAGGGGCAGCTCCGAACACCGGGGAGCTGTTTTTT.

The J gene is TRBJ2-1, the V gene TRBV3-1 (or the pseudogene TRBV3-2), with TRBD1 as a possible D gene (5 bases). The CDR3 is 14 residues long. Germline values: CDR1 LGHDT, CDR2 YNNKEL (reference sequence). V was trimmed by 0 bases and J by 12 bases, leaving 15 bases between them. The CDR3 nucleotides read TGTGCCAGCAGCCAAGAAGGGGCTTGGAACTCGCAGTTCTTC. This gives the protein CASSQEGAWNSQFF.

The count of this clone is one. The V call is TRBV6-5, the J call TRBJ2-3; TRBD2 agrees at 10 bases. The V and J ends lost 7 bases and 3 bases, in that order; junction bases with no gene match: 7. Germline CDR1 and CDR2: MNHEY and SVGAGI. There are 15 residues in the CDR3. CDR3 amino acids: CASKGLAGDTDTQYF. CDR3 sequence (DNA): TGTGCCAGCAAGGGGCTAGCGGGAGATACAGATACGCAGTATTTT.

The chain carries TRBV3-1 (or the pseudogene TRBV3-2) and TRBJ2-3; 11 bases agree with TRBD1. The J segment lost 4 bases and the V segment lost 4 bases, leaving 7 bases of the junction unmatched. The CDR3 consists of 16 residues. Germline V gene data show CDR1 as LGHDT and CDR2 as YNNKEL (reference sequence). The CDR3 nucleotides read TGTGCCAGCAGCCTGGGACAGGGGGTTAAAGCAGATACGCAGTATTTT. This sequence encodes CASSLGQGVKADTQYF.

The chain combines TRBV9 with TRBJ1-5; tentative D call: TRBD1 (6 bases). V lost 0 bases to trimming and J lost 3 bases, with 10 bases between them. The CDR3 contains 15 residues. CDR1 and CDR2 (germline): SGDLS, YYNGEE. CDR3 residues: CASSVDGQFNQPQHF. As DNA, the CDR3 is TGTGCCAGCAGCGTAGACGGACAGTTCAATCAGCCCCAGCATTTT.

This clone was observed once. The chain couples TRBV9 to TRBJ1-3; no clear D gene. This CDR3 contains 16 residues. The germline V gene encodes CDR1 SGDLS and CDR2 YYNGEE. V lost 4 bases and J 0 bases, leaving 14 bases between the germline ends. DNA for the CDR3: TGTGCCAGCAGCCCTCGGACGGGGAACTCTGGAAACACCATATATTTT. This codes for CASSPRTGNSGNTIYF.